The next 18 T cell receptor beta chains were all read from a single sample in a study of cytomegalovirus exposure and HLA in healthy donors. PCR employed 60 Vbeta and 13 Jbeta primers. The data were produced by immunoSEQ multiplex PCR, yet TCRdb's version contains in-frame clones alone and is incomplete. Found here are roughly 190,000 clones, approximately 82% of them singletons; the top ten hold about 1.7%. Sequencing was performed on PBMCs. These receptors were collected from a woman aged 18-35 years in good health and CMV-seronegative.

V and J are TRBV21-1 and TRBJ2-6; no DNA check was done on the table's D call, TRBD1. TRBV21-1 is a documented pseudogene. The CDR3 is 18 residues long. CDR3 DNA: TGTGCCAGCAGCAATCCGCCAGTTGGGCTCTCTGGGGCCAACGTCCTGACTTTC. Amino acids: CASSNPPVGLSGANVLTF.

This chain connects TRBV5-1 to TRBJ2-1; possible D gene TRBD2, 7 bases. The V end was cut by 7 bases, the J end by 5 bases, with 31 bases between. The germline CDR1 and CDR2 sequences are SGHRS and YFSETQ. This CDR3 has 19 amino acids. Here the CDR3 reads CASQGSGTTSAGANNEQFF. DNA for the CDR3: TGCGCCAGCCAGGGATCCGGGACTACTTCCGCGGGGGCCAACAATGAGCAGTTCTTC.

The V call is TRBV28, the J call TRBJ1-4; 8 bases agree with TRBD1. V dropped 6 bases and J dropped 3; count of bases not matched to a gene: 3. The CDR3 runs to 14 residues. Germline loops: CDR1 MDHEN, CDR2 SYDVKM. This CDR3 reads CASRTGASNEKLFF. The CDR3 DNA reads TGTGCCAGCAGGACAGGGGCCTCTAATGAAAAACTGTTTTTT.

V gene TRBV9 combines with J gene TRBJ2-2; 7 bases match TRBD2. The V gene end was trimmed by 2 bases and the J gene end by 8 bases; junction bases not matched to a gene: 9. CDR1 is SGDLS and CDR2 is YYNGEE in the germline V gene. The CDR3 contains 15 residues. CDR3 amino acids: CASSVGLPTYGELFF. The CDR3 coding sequence is TGTGCCAGCAGCGTGGGACTACCGACTTATGGGGAGCTGTTTTTT. Variable domain in full (rest from reference TRBV9 and TRBJ2-2): DSGVTQTPKHLITATGQRVTLRCSPRSGDLSVYWYQQSLDQGLQFLIQYYNGEERAKGNILERFSAQQFPDLHSELNLSSLELGDSALYFCASSVGLPTYGELFFGEGSRLTVL.

The rearrangement joins TRBV5-1 to TRBJ2-3, with D uncertain. V lost 0 bases to trimming and J lost 1 base, with 12 bases between them. The germline V gene has CDR1 SGHRS and CDR2 YFSETQ. This CDR3 is 16 amino acids long. This CDR3 is CASSLDGLGGTDTQYF. The CDR3 region has the DNA TGCGCCAGCAGCTTGGATGGTCTAGGTGGCACAGATACGCAGTATTTT.

This chain connects TRBV28 to TRBJ2-3; D is possibly TRBD2 (6 bases). CDR3 length: 14 residues. V lost 6 bases and J 11 bases, leaving 21 bases between the germline ends. Germline assignment: CDR1 MDHEN and CDR2 SYDVKM. Written as DNA, the CDR3 is TGTGCCAGCAGCCCACTAGCCTTCGCGGAGGTGCAGTATTTT. This encodes CASSPLAFAEVQYF.

This chain connects TRBV15 to TRBJ2-3; 7 nucleotides align to TRBD2. CDR1 is LNHNV, CDR2 YYDKDF, per germline (reference sequence). The CDR3 is made up of 16 amino acids. Unmatched junction bases numbered 6, after V lost 0 bases and J lost 3 bases. The CDR3 sequence: CATSRDGGVGTDTQYF. CDR3 sequence (DNA): TGTGCCACCAGCAGAGATGGGGGGGTGGGGACAGATACGCAGTATTTT. Full variable domain (remainder filled in from reference TRBV15 and TRBJ2-3): DAMVIQNPRYQVTQFGKPVTLSCSQTLNHNVMYWYQQKSSQAPKLLFHYYDKDFNNEADTPDNFQSRRPNTSFCFLDIRSPGLGDTAMYLCATSRDGGVGTDTQYFGPGTRLTVL.

This chain joins TRBV30 and TRBJ1-2; D might be TRBD1 (6 bases). V gave up 6 bases and J gave up 3 bases, with 14 bases separating them. Germline assignment: CDR1 GTSNPN and CDR2 SVGIG (reference sequence). This CDR3 is built from 13 residues. CDR3 in amino acids: CACRGGNDYGYTF. CDR3 sequence (DNA): TGTGCCTGTCGCGGGGGCAATGACTATGGCTACACCTTC.

This chain uses TRBV19 with TRBJ2-1, with TRBD1 as a possible D gene (6 bases). V was shortened by 2 bases and J by 4 bases, with 18 bases between the two germline ends. Germline V gene sequence: CDR1 LNHDA, CDR2 SQIVND (reference sequence). The CDR3 has 17 amino acids. This CDR3 is CASSIKGRGSPYNEQFF. In DNA form, the CDR3 reads TGTGCCAGTAGTATAAAGGGCAGGGGTAGCCCTTACAATGAGCAGTTCTTC.

The chain couples TRBV7-8 to TRBJ1-1; 8 nucleotides line up with TRBD1. Germline assignment: CDR1 SGHVS and CDR2 FQNEAQ. The CDR3 runs 15 residues. The ends lost 3 bases at V and 1 base at J; junction bases unmatched: 4. CDR3 nucleotide sequence: TGTGCCAGCAGCTTTTCCCAGGGGGCGAACACTGAAGCTTTCTTT. This codes for CASSFSQGANTEAFF.

The chain combines TRBV7-6 with TRBJ2-2; TRBD2 agrees at 7 bases. This CDR3 region has 18 residues. J gave up 5 bases and V 5 bases, and 17 bases lay outside the gene matches. Per the germline V gene, CDR1 is SGHVS and CDR2 is FNYEAQ. The CDR3 nucleotides read TGTGCCAGCAGCCCGTTCACGACTAGCATAGTAGGGACCGGGGAGCTGTTTTTT. As protein: CASSPFTTSIVGTGELFF.

The chain joins TRBV7-8 to TRBJ1-5, with D uncertain. The CDR3 length is 15 residues. Trimming took 1 base from V and 2 from J, leaving 9 bases between them. The germline gives CDR1 SGHVS, CDR2 FQNEAQ. CDR3 DNA: TGTGCCAGCAGCTTAGAAATACGGGGCAATCAGCCCCAGCATTTT. This gives the protein CASSLEIRGNQPQHF.

This chain links TRBV6-5 with TRBJ1-4; 7 nucleotides agree with TRBD1. Germline assignment: CDR1 MNHEY and CDR2 SVGAGI. The CDR3 has 14 residues. The J segment lost 0 bases and the V segment lost 5 bases, leaving 0 bases of the junction unmatched. CDR3 in DNA: TGTGCCAGCAGTACAGGGGCAACTAATGAAAAACTGTTTTTT. Residues: CASSTGATNEKLFF.

The rearrangement links TRBV7-2 to TRBJ2-7, with 7 positions matching TRBD2. This CDR3 spans 14 amino acids. J lost 6 bases, V lost 1 base, and 6 bases had no gene match. Per the germline V gene, CDR1 is SGHTA and CDR2 is FQGNSA. The CDR3 bases are TGTGCCAGCAGCTTAGAGGGAGGGTTCGGCGAGCAGTACTTC. As protein: CASSLEGGFGEQYF.

The V call is TRBV6-1, the J call TRBJ2-5; 14 nucleotides agree with TRBD2. This CDR3 has 15 residues. Germline assignment: CDR1 MNHNS and CDR2 SASEGT. V shed 3 bases, J shed 4 bases, and the junction held 1 base outside the gene matches. Written as DNA, the CDR3 is TGTGCCAGCAGTGACGGGACTAGCGGGAGAGAGACCCAGTACTTC. Translated, it gives CASSDGTSGRETQYF.

In DNA form, the CDR3 reads TGCGCCAGCAGCCAAACCCCATGGCTAGCGGGAGTGTCGAATGAGCAGTTCTTC. As protein: CASSQTPWLAGVSNEQFF. The chain carries TRBV4-3 and TRBJ2-1, with TRBD2 matching over 10 bases. CDR3 length equals 18 residues. Germline V lookup: CDR1 LGHNA, CDR2 YSLEER. Trimming at V came to 2 bases and at J to 7 bases, leaving 14 bases not matched to a gene.

V is TRBV27 and J is TRBJ2-7; 7 positions match TRBD1. Germline assignment: CDR1 MNHEY and CDR2 SMNVEV (reference sequence). The junction had 7 bases not matched to a gene; V was cut back by 5 bases and J by 3 bases. There are 14 residues in the CDR3. CDR3 loop: CASSGATGYYEQYV. CDR3 in DNA: TGTGCCAGCAGTGGCGCGACAGGGTACTACGAGCAGTACGTC.

V is TRBV15 and J is TRBJ2-1; 11 nucleotides align to TRBD2. Germline loops: CDR1 LNHNV, CDR2 YYDKDF (reference sequence). The CDR3 loop spans 16 amino acids. After removal of 0 bases from V and 7 bases from J, the junction contained 5 bases not matched to a gene. Here the CDR3 reads CATSRELAGVLNEQFF. The CDR3 bases are TGTGCCACCAGCAGAGAACTAGCGGGAGTGTTAAATGAGCAGTTCTTC.